The source of this T cell receptor beta chain is a study of pediatric ulcerative colitis. During colonoscopy, one to two rectal pinch biopsies were collected. Losses at the gene ends were 0 bases for V and 5 bases for J; bases not matched to a gene: 7. Germline V lookup: CDR1 SGHRS, CDR2 YFSETQ. The CDR3 loop spans 15 amino acids. A note on this clone: Antigen unknown.

Libraries were prepared by immunoSEQ multiplex PCR; TCRdb keeps only in-frame clonotypes and omits some of them. Of tens of thousands of clones detected, under 80% appear once; the ten largest clones hold less than 4.5%. The study, taken as a whole, reports: Compared with controls, ulcerative colitis showed greater blood-rectum clone sharing. Rectal repertoires separated controls, mild-moderate and acute severe colitis.

This rearrangement joins TRBV5-1 to TRBJ1-1; 7 positions agree with TRBD1. Sequencing input: gut tissue. The sequence came from a girl aged 10-17 years with moderate ulcerative colitis. CDR3 DNA sequence: TGCGCCAGCAGCTTGGGGCCAGGGGGAGGAACTGAAGCTTTCTTT. Residues: CASSLGPGGGTEAFF.